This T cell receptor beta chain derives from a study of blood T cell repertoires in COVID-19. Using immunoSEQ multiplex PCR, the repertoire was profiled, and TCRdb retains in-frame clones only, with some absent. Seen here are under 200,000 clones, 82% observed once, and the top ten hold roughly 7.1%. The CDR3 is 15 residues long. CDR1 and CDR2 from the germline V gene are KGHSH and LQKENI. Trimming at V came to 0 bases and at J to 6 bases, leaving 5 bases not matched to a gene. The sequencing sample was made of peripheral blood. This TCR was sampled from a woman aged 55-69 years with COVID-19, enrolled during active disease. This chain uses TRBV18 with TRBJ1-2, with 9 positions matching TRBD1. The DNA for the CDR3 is TGTGCCAGCTCACCACCGGGACAGGGAGGAGATGGCTACACCTTC. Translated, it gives CASSPPGQGGDGYTF.